What follows are 20 T cell receptor beta chains derived from one specimen sequenced in a study of blood T cell repertoires in COVID-19. Clones were read by immunoSEQ multiplex PCR, and TCRdb kept only the in-frame ones, dropping some. The table includes 410,000 or so clones, over 75% detected once. The sequencing input was peripheral blood. The receptors stem from a woman aged 40 to 50 with COVID-19, enrolled during active disease.

This chain links TRBV28 with TRBJ1-5, with TRBD1 matching over 7 bases. CDR1 and CDR2 from the germline V gene are MDHEN and SYDVKM. V gave up 8 bases and J gave up 2 bases; unmatched junction bases: 9. This CDR3 contains 15 residues. The CDR3 reads CASGALDRGNQPQHF. The CDR3, as DNA: TGTGCCAGCGGGGCCCTAGACAGGGGCAATCAGCCCCAGCATTTT. The whole variable domain, filled in from reference TRBV28 and TRBJ1-5, reads DVKVTQSSRYLVKRTGEKVFLECVQDMDHENMFWYRQDPGLGLRLIYFSYDVKMKEKGDIPEGYSVSREKKERFSLILESASTNQTSMYLCASGALDRGNQPQHFGDGTRLSIL.

V is TRBV7-3 and J is TRBJ1-1; D gene uncertain. Looked up from germline, CDR1 is SGHTA and CDR2 is FQGTGA. The germline V and J ends were trimmed by 5 bases and 5 bases, with 15 bases remaining between them. The CDR3 has 14 amino acids. DNA of the CDR3: TGTGCCAGCAGCCCCTCGGGGAGGAGGACTGAAGCTTTCTTT. It is translated as CASSPSGRRTEAFF.

The rearrangement joins TRBV7-6 to TRBJ1-2; tentative D call: TRBD1 (5 bases). Germline V gene lookup returns CDR1 SGHVS and CDR2 FNYEAQ. Trimming removed 1 base from V and 2 bases from J, with 20 bases in between. The CDR3 length is 18 residues. The CDR3 spells CASSLESTTDTWNYGYTF. The DNA for the CDR3 is TGTGCCAGCAGCTTAGAATCAACGACAGACACATGGAACTATGGCTACACCTTC.

The V gene is TRBV6-5, the J gene TRBJ2-2; tentative D call: TRBD1 (6 bases). The germline V gene encodes CDR1 MNHEY and CDR2 SVGAGI. Trimming pared 4 bases from V and 1 base from J, leaving 13 bases between. This CDR3 contains 16 residues. The CDR3 DNA reads as TGTGCCAGCAGTTTACAGGGAATTATGAACACCGGGGAGCTGTTTTTT. Translated, it gives CASSLQGIMNTGELFF.

The V gene is TRBV27, the J gene TRBJ2-3, with 12 positions matching TRBD2. V lost 3 bases and J lost 1; bases outside the gene matches: 5. Per the germline V gene, CDR1 is MNHEY and CDR2 is SMNVEV (reference sequence). There are 17 residues in the CDR3. The DNA of the CDR3 is TGTGCCAGCAGTTTCCTAGCGGGGGGGCGGGGCACAGATACGCAGTATTTT. The encoded protein is CASSFLAGGRGTDTQYF.

This chain uses TRBV5-1 with TRBJ2-7, with TRBD2 matching over 11 bases. The CDR3 spans 17 residues. The V gene's germline CDR1 is SGHRS and CDR2 YFSETQ. V shed 4 bases and J 0 bases; nucleotides not matched to a gene: 9. In DNA, the CDR3 is TGCGCCAGCAGCCGGACTAGCGGGTCTTCAAGCTCCTACGAGCAGTACTTC. Amino acid sequence: CASSRTSGSSSSYEQYF.

Turning to this clone: Other DNA variants within this sample encode the same CDR3. The chain has TRBV5-1 and TRBJ1-4; a possible D gene is TRBD1 (5 bases). CDR1 and CDR2 from the germline V gene are SGHRS and YFSETQ. The CDR3 spans 13 residues. Trimming took off 4 bases at V and 5 bases at J, with 9 bases between the two ends. CDR3 loop: CASSLQGNEKLFF. The CDR3 bases are TGCGCCAGCAGCCTCCAGGGAAATGAAAAACTGTTTTTT. Complete variable domain (other parts from reference TRBV5-1 and TRBJ1-4): KAGVTQTPRYLIKTRGQQVTLSCSPISGHRSVSWYQQTPGQGLQFLFEYFSETQRNKGNFPGRFSGRQFSNSRSEMNVSTLELGDSALYLCASSLQGNEKLFFGSGTQLSVL.

The genes are TRBV7-9 and TRBJ2-5; D is uncertain. Germline CDR1 SEHNR, CDR2 FQNEAQ (reference sequence). There are 16 residues in the CDR3. V gave up 3 bases and J gave up 1 base, with 15 bases separating them. This CDR3 reads CASSFSKSLSQETQYF. The CDR3 DNA is TGTGCCAGCAGCTTTTCTAAGTCCTTGTCCCAAGAGACCCAGTACTTC.

The chain carries TRBV5-4 and TRBJ2-2, with D perhaps matching TRBD1 (6 bases). Germline V gene sequence: CDR1 SGHNT, CDR2 YYREEE (reference sequence). The V end lost 3 bases, the J end lost 1 base, and 16 bases lay between the germline ends. This CDR3 spans 17 amino acids. In DNA, the CDR3 is TGTGCCAGCAGCTCAATGTTTAAACAGGGGAACACCGGGGAGCTGTTTTTT. It encodes CASSSMFKQGNTGELFF.

This chain joins TRBV5-1 and TRBJ2-2; TRBD1 agrees at 7 bases. Germline CDR1 SGHRS, CDR2 YFSETQ. The CDR3 loop spans 19 amino acids. With 3 bases clipped from V and 6 bases from J, the junction kept 20 bases outside the gene matches. The CDR3 spells CASSSTGQLFRIRAGELFF. CDR3 nucleotides: TGCGCCAGCAGCTCAACGGGACAGCTTTTTCGGATCAGGGCCGGGGAGCTGTTTTTT.

The chain is built from TRBV4-3 and TRBJ2-3; TRBD2 agrees at 11 bases. The CDR3 runs to 17 residues. Germline-derived CDR1 and CDR2 are LGHNA and YSLEER. The J segment lost 4 bases and the V segment lost 4 bases, leaving 10 bases of the junction unmatched. CDR3 amino acids: CASSLIGASGRSDTQYF. The DNA for the CDR3 is TGCGCCAGCAGCCTTATCGGGGCTAGCGGGAGGTCAGATACGCAGTATTTT.

This clone was seen more than once but under ten times. This chain links TRBV4-1 with TRBJ2-3; 11 nucleotides line up with TRBD2. Germline V gene data show CDR1 as MGHRA and CDR2 as YSYEKL. V was clipped by 1 base and J by 0 bases; unmatched bases: 9. The length of the CDR3 is 19 residues. CDR3: CASSQGGGLAATSTDTQYF. CDR3 coding DNA: TGCGCCAGCAGCCAAGGAGGGGGACTAGCGGCTACTAGCACAGATACGCAGTATTTT.

The chain has TRBV28 and TRBJ1-2; D is possibly TRBD1 (6 bases). The V gene lost 2 bases and the J gene lost 4 bases, with 11 bases spanning the gap. CDR1 and CDR2 (germline): MDHEN, SYDVKM. This CDR3 has 14 residues. CDR3 coding DNA: TGTGCCAGCAGTTTAACAGGGAGTGCCTATGGCTACACCTTC. Translation gives CASSLTGSAYGYTF.

The J gene is TRBJ1-1, the V gene TRBV12-3 or TRBV12-4; no reliable D call. The CDR3 has 13 residues. Trimming left V 1 base short and J 6 bases short, with 9 bases between. CDR3 protein: CASSLVRGAEAFF. CDR3 bases: TGTGCCAGCAGTTTAGTACGAGGCGCTGAAGCTTTCTTT.

V and J are TRBV27 and TRBJ1-5, with 9 nucleotides matching TRBD1. This CDR3 spans 15 amino acids. With V trimmed by 2 bases and J by 6 bases, 5 bases remained unmatched. Germline V gives CDR1 MNHEY, CDR2 SMNVEV (reference sequence). The CDR3 loop is CASSLTGTGIQPQHF. In DNA form, the CDR3 reads TGTGCCAGCAGTTTAACAGGGACAGGGATTCAGCCCCAGCATTTT.

A word on this clone: This specimen includes other DNA sequences encoding the same CDR3. J is TRBJ1-6 and V is TRBV27; D is unclear. Trimming shortened V by 4 bases and J by 0 bases, and 4 bases separated the two germline ends. The CDR3 has 14 amino acids. Germline lookup yields CDR1 MNHEY and CDR2 SMNVEV (reference sequence). Here the CDR3 reads CASSWSSYNSPLHF. CDR3 coding DNA: TGTGCCAGCAGTTGGAGCTCCTATAATTCACCCCTCCACTTT.

The V and J genes are TRBV19 and TRBJ1-3; D unclear. The CDR3 totals 17 residues. With 1 base removed from V and 4 bases from J, the gap between germline ends came to 17 bases. Per the germline V gene, CDR1 is LNHDA and CDR2 is SQIVND (reference sequence). The CDR3 protein is CASSIGSPLAGGNTIYF. The CDR3 DNA is TGTGCCAGTAGTATAGGATCCCCCCTTGCGGGAGGAAACACCATATATTTT. Variable domain in full (rest from reference TRBV19 and TRBJ1-3): DGGITQSPKYLFRKEGQNVTLSCEQNLNHDAMYWYRQDPGQGLRLIYYSQIVNDFQKGDIAEGYSVSREKKESFPLTVTSAQKNPTAFYLCASSIGSPLAGGNTIYFGEGSWLTVV.

The rearrangement uses TRBV18 and TRBJ2-3; perhaps TRBD2 as D (6 bases). This CDR3 has 15 residues. Deletions cut 6 bases from V and 2 bases from J, with 15 bases between. CDR1 and CDR2 (germline): KGHSH, LQKENI. The CDR3 coding sequence is TGTGCCAGCTCCCCGATCCGGGACTCCACAGATACGCAGTATTTT. It specifies CASSPIRDSTDTQYF.

The CDR3 region is CASSQVRTGGNEQYF. Written as DNA, the CDR3 is TGTGCCAGCAGCCAAGTAAGGACAGGGGGTAACGAGCAGTACTTC. This chain links TRBV3-1 (or the pseudogene TRBV3-2) with TRBJ2-7; 10 nucleotides align to TRBD1. Unmatched junction bases numbered 5, after V lost 1 base and J lost 5 bases. The CDR3 is 15 amino acids. Germline CDR1 is LGHDT and CDR2 is YNNKEL (reference sequence).

A single count supports this clone. The genes are TRBV2 and TRBJ2-3; 13 nucleotides agree with TRBD2. Germline V CDR1 and CDR2: SNHLY, FYNNEI. CDR3 length: 15 residues. V lost 9 bases and J lost 2; bases outside the gene matches: 5. The CDR3: CARQTSGGTTDTQYF. CDR3 DNA: TGTGCCAGACAGACTAGCGGGGGGACCACAGATACGCAGTATTTT.